This T cell receptor (beta chain) was identified during a study of cytomegalovirus exposure and HLA in healthy donors. Overall study findings and caveats: In vitro data verified three CMV-associated chains as specific for CMV antigens. Among TCR beta chains, those listed as cytomegalovirus-associated numbered over 150. The study assumed roughly uniform donor sequencing depth for presence/absence analyses.

Donors were nominally healthy when sampled, though unrecorded immune exposures were likely. This CDR3 is 16 amino acids long. Per the germline V gene, CDR1 is SGDLS and CDR2 is YYNGEE. V lost 3 bases, J lost 2 bases, and 7 bases stayed unmatched. Notes on this clone: Its target is not known.

The PCR used 60 Vbeta and 13 Jbeta primers. TCRdb's table, derived via immunoSEQ multiplex PCR, lists solely in-frame clones and lacks some. This table has 85,000 to 120,000 clones, about 70% appearing once. The sequence was collected from a female donor in good health and CMV-seronegative. Material: PBMCs. The chain links TRBV9 to TRBJ2-3, with 9 bases identical to TRBD2. This CDR3 is CASSARTSEYTDTQYF. CDR3 coding DNA: TGTGCCAGCAGCGCCCGGACTAGCGAGTACACAGATACGCAGTATTTT.